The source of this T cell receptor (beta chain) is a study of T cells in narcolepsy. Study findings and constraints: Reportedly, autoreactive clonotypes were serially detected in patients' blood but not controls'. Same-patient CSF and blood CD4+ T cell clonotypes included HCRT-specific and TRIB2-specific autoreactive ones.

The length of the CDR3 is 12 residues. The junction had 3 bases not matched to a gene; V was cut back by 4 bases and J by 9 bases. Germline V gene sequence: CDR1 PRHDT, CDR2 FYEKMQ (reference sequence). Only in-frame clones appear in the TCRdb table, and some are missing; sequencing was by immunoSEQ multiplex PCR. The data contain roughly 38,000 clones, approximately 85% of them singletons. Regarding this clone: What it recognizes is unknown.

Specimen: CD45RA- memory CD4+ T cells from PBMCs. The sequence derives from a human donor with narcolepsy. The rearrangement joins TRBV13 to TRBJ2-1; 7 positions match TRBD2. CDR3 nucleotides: TGTGCCAGCAGCTCAGCGGGGACTGAGCAGTTCTTC. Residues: CASSSAGTEQFF.